This is a list of T cell receptor beta chains from one sample in a study of blood T cell repertoires in COVID-19. Clones were read by immunoSEQ multiplex PCR, and TCRdb kept only the in-frame ones, dropping some. Of about 150,000 clones in the sample, about 85% are singletons; the top ten hold approximately 8.2%. The sequencing sample was made of peripheral blood. Every receptor here comes from a woman at least 80 years old with COVID-19, enrolled during active disease. The CDR3 runs from the conserved cysteine through the conserved F or W. D genes are given only for firm matches. Some rows mark clone size as missing; the rest say once, few, many or name a class of expanded clone.

V	size	D	J	DNA	CDR3
TRBV6-5	.	.	TRBJ1-1	TGTGCCAGCAGCGCCCGGGGTGGGGTTCGGACTGAAGCTTTCTTT	CASSARGGVRTEAFF
TRBV6-1	.	.	TRBJ1-2	TGTGCCAGCAGTGATGCAGGGGATTCTAACTATGGCTACACCTTC	CASSDAGDSNYGYTF
TRBV7-8	once	.	TRBJ1-2	TGTGCCAGCAGCACCACAGGCATGGGAGGCTACACCTTC	CASSTTGMGGYTF
TRBV7-2	few	.	TRBJ1-6	TGTGCCAGCAGCTTAGTTCAGGGCCAGAATTCACCCCTCCACTTT	CASSLVQGQNSPLHF
TRBV6-2/TRBV6-3	once	.	TRBJ1-2	TGTGCCAGCAGTTACTTGGAGGATTATGGCTACACCTTC	CASSYLEDYGYTF
TRBV20-1	.	TRBD1	TRBJ1-2	TGCAGTGCTAGTCCTACAGGGGCTAACTATGGCTACACCTTC	CSASPTGANYGYTF
TRBV6-1	.	.	TRBJ2-3	TGTGCCAGCAGTGAAGCGGACGCGGGGATTTTCACAGATACGCAGTATTTT	CASSEADAGIFTDTQYF
TRBV28	.	TRBD1	TRBJ1-2	TGTGCCAGCGTGACAGGGTATAACTATGGCTACACCTTC	CASVTGYNYGYTF
TRBV9	.	.	TRBJ2-7	TGTGCCAGCAGCCCCCGGACGGGCGGGGAGCAGTACTTC	CASSPRTGGEQYF
TRBV19	.	.	TRBJ1-1	TGTGCCAGTGAACAGAATCCCTCGTCTGAAGCTTTCTTT	CASEQNPSSEAFF
TRBV18	few	.	TRBJ1-4	TGTGCCAGCTCACCAGAAATCCCGCAGGGTGAAAAACTGTTTTTT	CASSPEIPQGEKLFF
TRBV4-1	.	.	TRBJ1-1	TGCGCCAGCAGCCAAGTGGGAGGGAACACTGAAGCTTTCTTT	CASSQVGGNTEAFF
TRBV29-1	once	TRBD1	TRBJ1-1	TGCAGCGCCCGGACAGGGGCAACGAACACTGAAGCTTTCTTT	CSARTGATNTEAFF
TRBV19	.	TRBD1	TRBJ1-6	TGTGCCAGTTGGACAGGGGCCGCCGGTAATTCACCCCTCCACTTT	CASWTGAAGNSPLHF
TRBV9	.	TRBD2	TRBJ2-3	TGTGCCAGCAGCGCGGGACTAGGAGGGGTGTCAAATACGCAGTATTTT	CASSAGLGGVSNTQYF
TRBV7-2	.	.	TRBJ1-1	TGTGCAGTTATGGCTCAAAGGAACACTGAAGCTTTCTTT	CAVMAQRNTEAFF
TRBV3-1/TRBV3-2	.	TRBD2	TRBJ2-3	TGTGCCAGCAGCCGTCGACTAGCGGGGGCTACCACAGATACGCAGTATTTT	CASSRRLAGATTDTQYF
TRBV7-2	.	TRBD1	TRBJ1-1	TGTGCCAGCAGCCCACGGACAGGGTTCCACACTGAAGCTTTCTTT	CASSPRTGFHTEAFF
TRBV11-2	.	TRBD2	TRBJ2-7	TGTGCCAGCAGTTTTAGCGGGAGAGGATCCTACGAGCAGTACTTC	CASSFSGRGSYEQYF
TRBV19	.	.	TRBJ1-1	TGTGCCATCGGCACCTGGGGGGCTGAAGCTTTCTTT	CAIGTWGAEAFF
TRBV11-2	once	TRBD2	TRBJ2-3	TGTGCCAGCAGCTTGAGAGGGGCGGGAGTTGCAGATACGCAGTATTTT	CASSLRGAGVADTQYF
TRBV18	.	TRBD1	TRBJ1-3	TGTGCCAGCTCACCAGTCTCTCTATATGGGACAGCTTCTGGAAACACCATATATTTT	CASSPVSLYGTASGNTIYF
TRBV19	.	TRBD1	TRBJ1-1	TGTGCCAGTAGTATAGCTCCCCCGGGACAGGGAGCCACTGAAGCTTTCTTT	CASSIAPPGQGATEAFF
TRBV15	.	.	TRBJ1-1	TGTGCCACCAGTACAGGGCCAAACACTGAAGCTTTCTTT	CATSTGPNTEAFF
TRBV11-2	.	TRBD1	TRBJ2-5	TGTGCCAGCAGCGCGGACAGGGCGGGAGAGACCCAGTACTTC	CASSADRAGETQYF
TRBV7-9	.	.	TRBJ1-1	TGTGCCAGCAGCCGACCACAGGGCCAGGCTTTCTTT	CASSRPQGQAFF
TRBV6-1	.	TRBD1	TRBJ2-5	TGTGCCAGCAGTGAAGGGGGGACAGGGAAAGAGACCCAGTACTTC	CASSEGGTGKETQYF
TRBV27	.	TRBD2	TRBJ2-2	TGTGCCAGCAGTCTCGGGACTAGCGGCGGGGAGCTGTTTTTT	CASSLGTSGGELFF
TRBV28	.	TRBD1	TRBJ2-7	TGTGCCAGCATCTCCGGACAGGGTGGGCGGAGGCAGTACTTC	CASISGQGGRRQYF
TRBV6-5	.	.	TRBJ1-5	TGTGCCAGCACCAACGGACACTATAGCAATCAGCCCCAGCATTTT	CASTNGHYSNQPQHF
TRBV4-1	.	TRBD1	TRBJ1-5	TGCGCCAGCAGCCAAGATGCAGGGGGGAGCAATCAGCCCCAGCATTTT	CASSQDAGGSNQPQHF
TRBV7-8	.	.	TRBJ2-5	TGTGCCAGCAGCTTAGCGGGAGCCCGAGGGACCCAGTACTTC	CASSLAGARGTQYF
TRBV5-1	.	TRBD1	TRBJ2-2	TGCGCCAGCAGCGCGGGACAGGCGAGGACCGGGGAGCTGTTTTTT	CASSAGQARTGELFF
TRBV9	.	.	TRBJ2-2	TGTGCCAGCAGCGTATTCGCCGGGGAGCTGTTTTTT	CASSVFAGELFF
TRBV11-2	.	.	TRBJ2-1	TGTGCCAGCAGCCTCGGACCGCAGGACAGAGGTGAGCAGTTCTTC	CASSLGPQDRGEQFF
TRBV5-1	.	TRBD1	TRBJ1-4	TGCGCCAGCAGCTTGGTGGGGACAGGGGAGAGAAAACTGTTTTTT	CASSLVGTGERKLFF
TRBV4-1	.	.	TRBJ1-5	TGCGCCAGCAGCCAAGATCCAGGACAGCCTTATCAGCCCCAGCATTTT	CASSQDPGQPYQPQHF
TRBV18	few	.	TRBJ1-5	TGTGCCAGCTCACTAGGGACATATCTTAGCAATCAGCCCCAGCATTTT	CASSLGTYLSNQPQHF
TRBV7-3	.	TRBD2	TRBJ2-5	TGTGCCAGCAGCTTTAAACTAGCGGGGGGCCGGGAGACCCAGTACTTC	CASSFKLAGGRETQYF
TRBV5-5	.	.	TRBJ1-1	TGTGCCAGCAGCCCAGGACACTTGAACACTGAAGCTTTCTTT	CASSPGHLNTEAFF
TRBV5-4	.	TRBD2	TRBJ2-3	TGTGCCAGCAGATCGGCGGGACTAACGAGCACAGATACGCAGTATTTT	CASRSAGLTSTDTQYF
TRBV7-3	.	TRBD1	TRBJ2-1	TGTGCCAGCAGCATAGGGACAGTCTCCTACAATGAGCAGTTCTTC	CASSIGTVSYNEQFF
TRBV5-8	few	TRBD1	TRBJ1-5	TGTGCCAGCAGCAACGGACAGGATAGCAATCAGCCCCAGCATTTT	CASSNGQDSNQPQHF
TRBV3-1/TRBV3-2	.	.	TRBJ1-1	TGTGCCAGCAGCCAACCTGGAGGGAACACTGAAGCTTTCTTT	CASSQPGGNTEAFF
TRBV6-5	.	TRBD1	TRBJ2-1	TGTGCCAGCAGTTCGGACAGGGGCCTTGAGCAGTTCTTC	CASSSDRGLEQFF
TRBV10-1	.	.	TRBJ1-4	TGCGCCAGCAGCGCGGACAGTACTAATGAAAAACTGTTTTTT	CASSADSTNEKLFF
TRBV18	.	.	TRBJ1-1	TGTGCCAGCTCACTACGTGACAGTGAAGCTTTCTTT	CASSLRDSEAFF
TRBV5-4	.	TRBD1	TRBJ1-4	TGTGCCAGCAGCCTTAGACAGGGGGCAGGAAGTGAAAAACTGTTTTTT	CASSLRQGAGSEKLFF
TRBV6-5	.	TRBD1	TRBJ1-5	TGTGCCAGCAGTCAGACGGCCAGGGGGCAGCCCCAGCATTTT	CASSQTARGQPQHF
TRBV12-3/TRBV12-4	.	.	TRBJ1-2	TGTGCCAGCAGTTCGAACCGTCAGGGCTACACCTTC	CASSSNRQGYTF
TRBV7-9	.	TRBD1	TRBJ2-3	TGTGCCAGCAGCCCTGACAGGGCCTTTAGCACAGATACGCAGTATTTT	CASSPDRAFSTDTQYF
TRBV5-5	.	TRBD1	TRBJ2-3	TGTGCCAGCAGGGCCCGAGGACAGGGTTACACAGATACGCAGTATTTT	CASRARGQGYTDTQYF
TRBV28	.	TRBD2	TRBJ2-1	TGTGCCAGCAGTCGACCTCTAGGTGGGGGGGAGTTCTTC	CASSRPLGGGEFF